This entry features one TCR beta chain sequence. Under the authors' procedure: Amplifying reference gene primers gave estimates of nucleated cell counts. Using immunoSEQ multiplex PCR, the repertoire was profiled, and TCRdb retains in-frame clones only, with some absent. Clone size and the V and J calls come from that table; the DNA yielded D and trimming. The sample holds roughly 91,000 clones, under 85% seen once. This sample was taken from a study of blood T cell repertoires in COVID-19. On the study more broadly: Samples representing acute and convalescent COVID-19 were sourced from the United States, Italy and Spain. T cells, B-cell-depleted T cells, or PBMCs supplied cDNA or gDNA.

Sequencing was performed on peripheral blood. This sequence was found in an older man with acute or convalescent COVID-19.

CDR3 in DNA: TGTGCCAGCAGCCTCGACTTCTCGGGGGGGGGTACAGATACGCAGTATTTT. Its translation is CASSLDFSGGGTDTQYF. The gene calls are TRBV3-1 (or the pseudogene TRBV3-2) and TRBJ2-3, with 8 bases identical to TRBD2. CDR3 size: 17 residues. The germline V gene encodes CDR1 LGHDT and CDR2 YNNKEL (reference sequence). Trimming cost V 4 bases and J 3 bases; bases outside gene matches: 12.